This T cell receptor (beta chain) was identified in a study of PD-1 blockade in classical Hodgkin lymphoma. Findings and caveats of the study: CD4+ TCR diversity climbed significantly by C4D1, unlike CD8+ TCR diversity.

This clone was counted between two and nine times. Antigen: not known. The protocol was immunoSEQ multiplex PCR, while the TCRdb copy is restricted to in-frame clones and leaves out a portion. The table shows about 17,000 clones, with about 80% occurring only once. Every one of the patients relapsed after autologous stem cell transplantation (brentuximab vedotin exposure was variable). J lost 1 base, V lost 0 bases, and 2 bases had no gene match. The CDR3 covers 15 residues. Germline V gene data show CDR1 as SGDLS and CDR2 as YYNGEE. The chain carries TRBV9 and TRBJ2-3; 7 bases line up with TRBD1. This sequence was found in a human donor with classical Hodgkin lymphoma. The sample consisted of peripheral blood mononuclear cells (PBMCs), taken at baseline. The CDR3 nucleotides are TGTGCCAGCAGCGTAGGGCAGGGGGGCACAGATACGCAGTATTTT. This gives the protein CASSVGQGGTDTQYF.